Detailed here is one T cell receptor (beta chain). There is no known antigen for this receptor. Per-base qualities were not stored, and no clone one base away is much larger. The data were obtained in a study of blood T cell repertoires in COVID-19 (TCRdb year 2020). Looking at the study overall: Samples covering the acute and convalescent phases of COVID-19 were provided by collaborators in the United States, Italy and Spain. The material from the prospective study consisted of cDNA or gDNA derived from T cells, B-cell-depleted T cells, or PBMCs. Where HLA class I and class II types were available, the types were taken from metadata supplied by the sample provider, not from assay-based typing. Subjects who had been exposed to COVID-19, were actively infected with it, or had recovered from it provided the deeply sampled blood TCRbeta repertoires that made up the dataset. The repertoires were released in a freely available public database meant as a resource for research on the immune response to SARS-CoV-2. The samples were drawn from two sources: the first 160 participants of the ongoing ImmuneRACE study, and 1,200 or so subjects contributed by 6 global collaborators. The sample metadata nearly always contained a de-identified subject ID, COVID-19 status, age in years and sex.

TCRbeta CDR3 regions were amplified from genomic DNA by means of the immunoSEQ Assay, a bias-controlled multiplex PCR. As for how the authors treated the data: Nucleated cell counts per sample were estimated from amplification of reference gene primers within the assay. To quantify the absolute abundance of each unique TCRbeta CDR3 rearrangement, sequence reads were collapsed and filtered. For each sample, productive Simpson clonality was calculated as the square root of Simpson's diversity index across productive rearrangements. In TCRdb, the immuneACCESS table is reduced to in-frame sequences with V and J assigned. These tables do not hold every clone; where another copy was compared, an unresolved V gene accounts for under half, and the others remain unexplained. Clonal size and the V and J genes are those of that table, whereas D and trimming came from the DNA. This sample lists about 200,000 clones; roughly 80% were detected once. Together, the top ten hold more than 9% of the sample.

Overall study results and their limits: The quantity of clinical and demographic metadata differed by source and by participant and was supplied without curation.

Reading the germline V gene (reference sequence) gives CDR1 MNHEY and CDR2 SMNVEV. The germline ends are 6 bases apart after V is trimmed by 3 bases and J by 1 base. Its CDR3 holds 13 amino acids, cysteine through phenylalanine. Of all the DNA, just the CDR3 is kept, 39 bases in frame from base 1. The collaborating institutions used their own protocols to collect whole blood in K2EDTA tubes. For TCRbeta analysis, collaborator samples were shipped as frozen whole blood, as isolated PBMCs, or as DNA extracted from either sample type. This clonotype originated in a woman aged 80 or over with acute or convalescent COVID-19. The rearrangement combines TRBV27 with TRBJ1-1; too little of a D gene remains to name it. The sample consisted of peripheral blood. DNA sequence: TGTGCCAGCAGTTTGAGGCAGAACACTGAAGCTTTCTTT. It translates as CASSLRQNTEAFF.